Listed here are 5 T cell receptor beta chains from one sample, sequenced in a study of blood T cell repertoires in COVID-19. Profiled with immunoSEQ multiplex PCR; TCRdb holds only in-frame clones, not every one. Of 130,000 to 150,000 clones listed, 70% to 90% are singletons. Source material: PBMCs or T cells enriched from blood (not recorded which). All receptors derive from a woman in her twenties or thirties with acute COVID-19.

CDR3 DNA: TGTGCCAGCAGTCGTCTTGGGGGAGGGCTCTACGAGCAGTACTTC. As protein: CASSRLGGGLYEQYF. The chain has TRBV27 and TRBJ2-7, with TRBD2 identical over 7 bases. Trimming at V came to 5 bases and at J to 3 bases, leaving 10 bases not matched to a gene. The CDR3 has 15 residues. Germline CDR1 is MNHEY and CDR2 is SMNVEV (reference sequence).

CDR3 DNA sequence: TGTGCCAGCAGCTTAGATGGGGGAGGGCCAGCTACGCAGTATTTT. Translating gives CASSLDGGGPATQYF. The rearrangement uses TRBV7-2 and TRBJ2-3; 7 bases map to TRBD2. The J segment lost 8 bases and the V segment lost 1 base, leaving 9 bases of the junction unmatched. Looked up from germline, CDR1 is SGHTA and CDR2 is FQGNSA. This CDR3 comprises 15 residues.

The V call is TRBV6-2 or TRBV6-3, the J call TRBJ2-2; 9 bases align to TRBD2. This CDR3 contains 17 residues. The V segment lost 2 bases and the J segment 4 bases; nucleotides outside the gene matches: 8. Germline assignment: CDR1 MNHEY and CDR2 SVGEGT. The CDR3 spells CASSYLRGRGGTGELFF. As DNA, the CDR3 is TGTGCCAGCAGTTACCTACGCGGGAGGGGCGGCACCGGGGAGCTGTTTTTT.

The rearrangement uses TRBV15 and TRBJ2-1; possibly TRBD2 for D (6 bases). This CDR3 is 15 amino acids long. In germline, CDR1 is LNHNV, CDR2 YYDKDF (reference sequence). The V and J ends lost 0 bases and 7 bases respectively, with 13 bases between them. The CDR3 DNA reads as TGTGCCACCAGCAGAGATGGAGGGGAGGTAAATGAGCAGTTCTTC. This codes for CATSRDGGEVNEQFF.

The chain uses TRBV10-3 and TRBJ2-2, with 8 positions matching TRBD2. Germline V lookup: CDR1 ENHRY, CDR2 SYGVKD. The CDR3 is 18 residues long. V dropped 0 bases and J dropped 6; count of bases not matched to a gene: 12. In nucleotides, the CDR3 is TGTGCCATCAGTGAGTCGAGTTTGAGCGGGAGTTCAGCCGGGGAGCTGTTTTTT. It specifies CAISESSLSGSSAGELFF.